These 30 T cell receptor beta chains came from one sample sequenced in a study of OX40 agonist ivuxolimab in advanced cancers. Libraries were prepared by immunoSEQ multiplex PCR; TCRdb keeps only in-frame clonotypes and omits some of them. The sample holds tens of thousands of clones; more than 75% are singletons and the top ten take 2% to 3%. This material consisted of CD4+ or CD8+ T cells sorted from blood, taken in a trial of the OX40 agonist ivuxolimab. The origin of the receptors is an adult with an advanced solid tumor such as melanoma, head and neck, liver or kidney cancer.

The genes are TRBV2 and TRBJ2-3; D tentatively reads TRBD1 or TRBD2 (6 bases each). The V end was cut by 6 bases, the J end by 6 bases, with 10 bases between. In germline, CDR1 is SNHLY, CDR2 FYNNEI. The CDR3 totals 12 residues. The CDR3 region has the DNA TGTGCCAGCAGACCGGGGGCGGATACGCAGTATTTT. Translating gives CASRPGADTQYF.

The chain carries TRBV5-4 and TRBJ2-7; 8 bases agree with TRBD1. Germline assignment: CDR1 SGHNT and CDR2 YYREEE (reference sequence). Trimming took 4 bases from V and 13 from J; bases not matched to a gene: 16. CDR3 length: 14 residues. Here the CDR3 DNA reads TGTGCCAGCAGCGCCCAGGGGGCGATTTTCGTACCTTACGTC. Protein sequence: CASSAQGAIFVPYV.

The chain couples TRBV18 to TRBJ1-6; a possible D gene is TRBD1 (6 bases). Germline lookup yields CDR1 KGHSH and CDR2 LQKENI. V lost 1 base to trimming and J lost 7 bases, with 11 bases between them. This CDR3 has 15 residues. CDR3 DNA sequence: TGTGCCAGCTCACCACGGACAGTCCAGAATTCACCCCTCCACTTT. As protein: CASSPRTVQNSPLHF.

This clone was detected only once. The CDR3 protein is CAISEQQNTGELFF. The CDR3 bases are TGTGCCATCAGTGAACAGCAAAACACCGGGGAGCTGTTTTTT. The chain has TRBV10-3 and TRBJ2-2; D uncertain. The CDR3 covers 14 residues. The germline V gene encodes CDR1 ENHRY and CDR2 SYGVKD. The V and J ends lost 3 bases and 2 bases respectively, with 7 bases between them.

The V and J genes are TRBV7-2 and TRBJ2-7, with D perhaps being TRBD1 or TRBD2 (5 bases each). Germline-derived CDR1 and CDR2 are SGHTA and FQGNSA. The CDR3 has 14 residues. V was trimmed by 2 bases and J by 6 bases, leaving 14 bases between them. This CDR3 is CASSLNPGLSEQYV. DNA of the CDR3: TGTGCCAGCAGCTTAAACCCGGGGCTAAGCGAGCAGTACGTC.

The CDR3 region has the DNA TGTGCCAGCAGCTTAAGTCCTTACAATGAGCAGTTCTTC. Translating gives CASSLSPYNEQFF. This chain joins TRBV7-3 and TRBJ2-1; D is unresolved. V shed 1 base and J shed 4 bases, with 5 bases lying between them. The CDR3 is made up of 13 amino acids. CDR1 is SGHTA and CDR2 is FQGTGA in the germline V gene.

This clone came up a few times. The chain carries TRBV6-1 and TRBJ2-2, with D uncertain. This CDR3 spans 15 amino acids. Trimming stripped 5 bases from V and 4 bases from J, with 14 bases between. Germline values: CDR1 MNHNS, CDR2 SASEGT. The CDR3 is CASSPGRLGTGELFF. CDR3 bases: TGTGCCAGCAGTCCCGGAAGGCTCGGCACCGGGGAGCTGTTTTTT.

This clone was observed a handful of times. The genes are TRBV15 and TRBJ2-5; 7 nucleotides line up with TRBD1. The CDR3 has 15 residues. After removal of 3 bases from V and 1 base from J, the junction contained 5 bases not matched to a gene. Germline CDR1 reads LNHNV; CDR2 reads YYDKDF (reference sequence). The CDR3 protein is CATSRLRGPQETQYF. CDR3 in DNA: TGTGCCACCAGCAGGCTGAGGGGGCCCCAAGAGACCCAGTACTTC.

The CDR3 reads CASSSGTTSTDTQYF. DNA for the CDR3: TGTGCCAGCAGTTCCGGGACAACTAGCACAGATACGCAGTATTTT. J is TRBJ2-3 and V is TRBV28; TRBD1 might be the D (6 bases). The V end was cut by 4 bases, the J end by 0 bases, with 11 bases between. CDR3 length: 15 residues. CDR1 MDHEN and CDR2 SYDVKM come from the germline V gene. The entire variable domain, with the rest obtained from reference TRBV28 and TRBJ2-3, is as follows: DVKVTQSSRYLVKRTGEKVFLECVQDMDHENMFWYRQDPGLGLRLIYFSYDVKMKEKGDIPEGYSVSREKKERFSLILESASTNQTSMYLCASSSGTTSTDTQYFGPGTRLTVL.

The rearrangement joins TRBV6-1 to TRBJ2-1, with D hard to call. The length of the CDR3 is 11 residues. In germline, CDR1 is MNHNS, CDR2 SASEGT. V dropped 6 bases and J dropped 5 bases, with 5 bases sitting between them. This chain's CDR3 is CASRGNNEQFF. DNA for the CDR3: TGTGCCAGCAGGGGCAACAATGAGCAGTTCTTC.

This rearrangement joins TRBV4-3 to TRBJ2-6; D unresolved. CDR1 and CDR2 from the germline V gene are LGHNA and YSLEER. V was clipped by 5 bases and J by 0 bases, with 5 bases between them. The CDR3 is 14 amino acids. In DNA, the CDR3 is TGCGCCAGCAGCTCGAGCTCTGGGGCCAACGTCCTGACTTTC. Translated, it gives CASSSSSGANVLTF.

As regards this clone: The identical CDR3 is also encoded by other nucleotide sequences in the sample. The rearrangement uses TRBV27 and TRBJ1-6; TRBD1 matches at 8 bases. Trimming cost V 5 bases and J 0 bases; bases outside gene matches: 6. The CDR3 has 17 residues. CDR1 MNHEY and CDR2 SMNVEV come from the germline V gene (reference sequence). CDR3 DNA: TGTGCCAGCAGTCCGACAGGGGTGGGCTCCTATAATTCACCCCTCCACTTT. Translation: CASSPTGVGSYNSPLHF.

V usage is TRBV6-5 and J usage is TRBJ1-6, with 9 bases that match TRBD1. The germline V gene encodes CDR1 MNHEY and CDR2 SVGAGI. V shed 6 bases, J shed 4 bases, and the junction held 4 bases outside the gene matches. This CDR3 contains 15 residues. The CDR3 region is CASRTGTGYNSPLHF. CDR3 nucleotide sequence: TGTGCCAGCAGGACCGGGACAGGGTATAATTCACCCCTCCACTTT.

The chain employs TRBV5-6 and TRBJ2-1; a possible D gene is TRBD1 (6 bases). Per the germline V gene, CDR1 is SGHDT and CDR2 is YYEEEE. V was clipped by 0 bases and J by 3 bases, with 16 bases between them. The length of the CDR3 is 17 residues. CDR3: CASSLVTRQVLYNEQFF. The CDR3 DNA follows: TGTGCCAGCAGCTTGGTAACCCGACAGGTCCTCTACAATGAGCAGTTCTTC.

V usage is TRBV19 and J usage is TRBJ1-2; no clear D. Trimming pared 3 bases from V and 8 bases from J, leaving 16 bases between. The CDR3 consists of 14 residues. Germline assignment: CDR1 LNHDA and CDR2 SQIVND (reference sequence). CDR3 nucleotides: TGTGCCAGTAGTATCCGCAGCCCTGTTGGGGGCTACACCTTC. Residues: CASSIRSPVGGYTF.

This chain links TRBV5-6 with TRBJ2-1; D perhaps matches TRBD1 (5 bases). Trimming removed 4 bases from V and 1 base from J, with 12 bases in between. The CDR3 spans 15 residues. The germline V gene encodes CDR1 SGHDT and CDR2 YYEEEE. The CDR3 spells CASSAWGRSYNEQFF. The CDR3 DNA reads TGTGCCAGCAGCGCCTGGGGCCGATCCTACAATGAGCAGTTCTTC.

This clone was observed a handful of times. The J gene is TRBJ2-1, the V gene TRBV30; D may be TRBD2 (7 bases). Germline CDR1 and CDR2: GTSNPN and SVGIG (reference sequence). Trimming pared 2 bases from V and 2 bases from J, leaving 13 bases between. The CDR3 is 15 residues long. CDR3 bases: TGTGCCTGGAGTAATAGGGGGACTACCTACAATGAGCAGTTCTTC. As protein: CAWSNRGTTYNEQFF.

V gene TRBV19 combines with J gene TRBJ2-1, with 10 bases fitting TRBD2. With V trimmed by 1 base and J by 8 bases, 5 bases remained unmatched. Germline V CDR1 and CDR2: LNHDA, SQIVND (reference sequence). The CDR3 sequence is 15 residues long. The CDR3 region is CASSIASGGDHEQFF. CDR3 in DNA: TGTGCCAGTAGTATAGCTAGCGGGGGAGACCATGAGCAGTTCTTC.

The rearrangement uses TRBV7-3 and TRBJ1-1, with 7 nucleotides matching TRBD1. CDR3 length: 13 residues. Germline-derived CDR1 and CDR2 are SGHTA and FQGTGA. With V trimmed by 3 bases and J by 5 bases, 3 bases remained unmatched. CDR3 bases: TGTGCCAGCAGCTTTACAGGGGTTACTGAAGCTTTCTTT. Translating gives CASSFTGVTEAFF.

This chain links TRBV18 with TRBJ2-1; a possible D gene is TRBD1 (7 bases). V was cut by 0 bases and J by 4 bases, with 13 bases left in between. The CDR3 spans 16 residues. Germline-derived CDR1 and CDR2 are KGHSH and LQKENI. This chain's CDR3 is CASSPPAGGQYNEQFF. The DNA of the CDR3 is TGTGCCAGCTCACCACCGGCAGGGGGGCAATACAATGAGCAGTTCTTC.

The CDR3 region is CASSKGGNTGELFF. For the CDR3, the DNA is TGTGCCAGCAGTAAAGGGGGGAACACCGGGGAGCTGTTTTTT. The J gene is TRBJ2-2, the V gene TRBV28; a possible D gene is TRBD1 (6 bases). V was pared by 5 bases and J by 1 base, with 8 bases between. The germline V gene has CDR1 MDHEN and CDR2 SYDVKM. The CDR3 runs to 14 residues.

This clone was seen more than once but under ten times. The chain carries TRBV28 and TRBJ1-1; D remains ambiguous. The V gene's germline CDR1 is MDHEN and CDR2 SYDVKM. The V and J ends lost 8 bases and 3 bases respectively, with 10 bases between them. There are 12 residues in the CDR3. CDR3 in amino acids: CASRTGYTEAFF. DNA for the CDR3: TGTGCCAGCCGGACGGGTTACACTGAAGCTTTCTTT.

The V call is TRBV18, the J call TRBJ1-3; D may be TRBD1 (6 bases). The CDR3 covers 14 residues. V shed 6 bases and J shed 0 bases, with 9 bases lying between them. CDR1 is KGHSH, CDR2 LQKENI, per germline. The CDR3 coding sequence is TGTGCCAGCTCCACAGGGATCTCTGGAAACACCATATATTTT. It translates to CASSTGISGNTIYF.

This clone came up once. The chain combines TRBV9 with TRBJ2-1, with 8 bases matching TRBD1. The CDR3 sequence is 15 residues long. The junction had 6 bases not matched to a gene; V was cut back by 4 bases and J by 3 bases. Germline V gene sequence: CDR1 SGDLS, CDR2 YYNGEE. As DNA, the CDR3 is TGTGCCAGCAGCCGACAGGGGTTAGGCTACAATGAGCAGTTCTTC. Its protein is CASSRQGLGYNEQFF.

V gene TRBV10-3 combines with J gene TRBJ1-5, with unresolved D. The length of the CDR3 is 13 residues. The germline V and J ends were trimmed by 4 bases and 3 bases, with 7 bases remaining between them. The germline V gene encodes CDR1 ENHRY and CDR2 SYGVKD. Here the CDR3 DNA reads TGTGCCATCAGTGTAGGACCCAATCAGCCCCAGCATTTT. Protein sequence: CAISVGPNQPQHF.

This sequence joins TRBV7-9 and TRBJ2-5; 13 bases are a match to TRBD2. With V trimmed by 5 bases and J by 6 bases, 9 bases remained unmatched. The CDR3 is made up of 16 amino acids. Germline loops: CDR1 SEHNR, CDR2 FQNEAQ (reference sequence). As DNA, the CDR3 is TGTGCCAGCAGCGCAACTACTAGCGGGGGGGCAAAGACCCAGTACTTC. It encodes CASSATTSGGAKTQYF.

This clone was observed a single time. The rearrangement joins TRBV27 to TRBJ1-6; 7 bases are shared with TRBD1. V lost 0 bases and J lost 0; bases outside the gene matches: 2. The CDR3 has 17 residues. CDR1 is MNHEY, CDR2 SMNVEV, per germline (reference sequence). The chain's CDR3 is CASSLSAGGSYNSPLHF. CDR3 nucleotides: TGTGCCAGCAGTTTATCTGCAGGGGGCTCCTATAATTCACCCCTCCACTTT.

The V call is TRBV21-1, the J call TRBJ2-2; whether TRBD2, the table's D call, matches the DNA was not checked. TRBV21-1 is classified as a pseudogene. The CDR3 runs 12 residues. In DNA form, the CDR3 reads TGTGCAGCAGGCGGGACGGCCAAGAAGCTGTTTTTT. Encoded protein: CAAGGTAKKLFF.

The chain is built from TRBV5-4 and TRBJ2-2; TRBD1 aligns across 10 bases. The germline V gene encodes CDR1 SGHNT and CDR2 YYREEE (reference sequence). V lost 5 bases to trimming and J lost 1 base; unmatched junction nucleotides: 2. The CDR3 is 15 residues long. The CDR3 region has the DNA TGTGCCAGCAGTAGGACAGGGGGGAACACCGGGGAGCTGTTTTTT. This gives the protein CASSRTGGNTGELFF.

This chain joins TRBV19 and TRBJ1-5, with 10 bases lining up with TRBD1. Losses at the gene ends were 6 bases for V and 6 bases for J; bases not matched to a gene: 11. Germline CDR1 and CDR2: LNHDA and SQIVND (reference sequence). The CDR3 length is 16 residues. CDR3 nucleotide sequence: TGTGCCAGTAGATCAAGACAGACAGGGGGCGGTCAGCCCCAGCATTTT. Protein sequence: CASRSRQTGGGQPQHF.